The present entry profiles one T cell receptor beta chain with its context. No antigen is known for it. With 60 Vbeta and 13 Jbeta primers, the PCR was carried out. Profiling relied on immunoSEQ multiplex PCR, and the TCRdb table lists in-frame clones only, not all of them. The sample holds tens of thousands of clones, approximately 79% seen once. The length of the CDR3 is 15 residues. The germline V gene has CDR1 SGHTS and CDR2 YDEGEE. V shed 4 bases and J 3 bases; nucleotides not matched to a gene: 6. This sample is part of a study of cytomegalovirus exposure and HLA in healthy donors. Points from the study as a whole: According to reports, the classifier identified cytomegalovirus status with high specificity and sensitivity. A later analysis showed HLA-associated TCR beta chains outstripping equally common others in clonal expansion. Analysis performed later found around 15,000 TCR beta sequences associated with HLA alleles at 0.05 false discovery rate. Accurate prediction of most subjects' HLA-A and HLA-B alleles from TCR beta sequences was reported.

V usage is TRBV5-8 and J usage is TRBJ1-1; 10 positions agree with TRBD1. Material for sequencing was PBMCs. The source of this sequence is a man in his thirties or forties in good health and CMV-seronegative. The CDR3 DNA reads TGTGCCAGCAGCGGCCCTGGACAGGGGGACACTGAAGCTTTCTTT. It specifies CASSGPGQGDTEAFF. Using reference TRBV5-8 and TRBJ1-1 for the parts outside the CDR3, the full variable domain is EAGVTQSPTHLIKTRGQQATLRCSPISGHTSVYWYQQALGLGLQFLLWYDEGEERNRGNFPPRFSGRQFPNYSSELNVNALELEDSALYLCASSGPGQGDTEAFFGQGTRLTVV.